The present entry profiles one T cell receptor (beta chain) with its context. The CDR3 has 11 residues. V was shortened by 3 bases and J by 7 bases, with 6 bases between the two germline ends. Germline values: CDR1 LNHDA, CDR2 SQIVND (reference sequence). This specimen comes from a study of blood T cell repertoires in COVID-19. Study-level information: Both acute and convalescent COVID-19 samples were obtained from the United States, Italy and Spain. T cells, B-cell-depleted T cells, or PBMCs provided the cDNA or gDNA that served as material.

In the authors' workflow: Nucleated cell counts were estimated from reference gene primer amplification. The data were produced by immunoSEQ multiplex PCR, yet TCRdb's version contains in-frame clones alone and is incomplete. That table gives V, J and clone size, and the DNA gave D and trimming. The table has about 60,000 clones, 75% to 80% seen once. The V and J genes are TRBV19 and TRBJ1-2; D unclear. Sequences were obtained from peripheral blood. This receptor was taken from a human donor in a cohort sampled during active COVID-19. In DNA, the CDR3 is TGTGCCAGTAGTATCGAGGGTGGCTACACCTTC. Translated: CASSIEGGYTF.